The T cell receptor (beta chain) under discussion was sequenced for a study of cytomegalovirus exposure and HLA in healthy donors. Notes on the study in general: Excluded were some V segments that proved indistinguishable, including TRBV6-2 and TRBV6-3. Information on immune exposure was restricted to one variable (CMV serostatus).

From germline, CDR1 is SQVTM and CDR2 ANQGSEA. The CDR3 runs 13 residues. Trimming cost V 6 bases and J 0 bases, with 9 bases left between them. The PCR made use of 60 Vbeta and 13 Jbeta primers. Repertoires were generated with immunoSEQ multiplex PCR, while TCRdb's copy carries only in-frame clones and drops some. The data hold fewer than 250,000 clones, with around four fifths observed a single time. A note on this clone: The antigen is not known.

The V and J genes are TRBV29-1 and TRBJ1-3; the D is unclear. Material: PBMCs. This TCR was sampled from a woman aged 45-60 years in good health and CMV-seropositive. The DNA of the CDR3 is TGCAGCGTCGCGCGTAGCTCTGGAAACACCATATATTTT. It translates to CSVARSSGNTIYF. Together with reference TRBV29-1 and TRBJ1-3, the CDR3 gives the full variable domain: SAVISQKPSRDICQRGTSLTIQCQVDSQVTMMFWYRQQPGQSLTLIATANQGSEATYESGFVIDKFPISRPNLTFSTLTVSNMSPEDSSIYLCSVARSSGNTIYFGEGSWLTVV.